Presented here are 30 T cell receptor beta chains from one specimen sequenced in a study of blood T cells in healthy people across ages. Using a J-beta primer mix together with a sample-barcoded 5' primer, a second PCR was run for about 6 to 12 cycles. TCRdb re-called the 5' RACE reads through MiXCR, storing one row per CDR3 protein. The table lists approximately 700,000 distinct CDR3 sequences, approximately 29% of them singletons. Sequencing was performed on blood. The receptors here all came from a woman over 75 in good health.

This clonotype was seen repeatedly, ten times or more. The chain links TRBV5-1 to TRBJ1-1; the D gene is possibly TRBD1 (6 bases). The ends were cut back, 1 base at V and 0 bases at J, with 19 bases in the middle. The CDR3 totals 18 residues. From germline, CDR1 is SGHRS and CDR2 YFSETQ. The CDR3 sequence: CASSLWAGAQTMNTEAFF. For the CDR3, the DNA is TGCGCCAGCAGCTTGTGGGCAGGGGCCCAAACAATGAACACTGAAGCTTTCTTT.

The V and J genes are TRBV4-3 and TRBJ2-4; D gene ambiguous. The germline CDR1 and CDR2 sequences are LGHNA and YSLEER. The CDR3 is 14 amino acids. The V and J ends lost 0 bases and 8 bases respectively, with 11 bases between them. CDR3 DNA: TGCGCCAGCAGCCAAGATACCCTCGGCGACATTCAGTACTTC. Its protein product is CASSQDTLGDIQYF.

At least ten counts were recorded for this clonotype. The rearrangement joins TRBV10-3 to TRBJ1-4; D is unclear. Per the germline V gene, CDR1 is ENHRY and CDR2 is SYGVKD. The V and J ends lost 3 bases and 3 bases respectively, with 8 bases between them. The CDR3 consists of 14 residues. The CDR3 is CAISEGQANEKLFF. The CDR3 bases are TGTGCCATCAGTGAAGGGCAGGCTAATGAAAAACTGTTTTTT.

This clonotype was counted at least ten times. V usage is TRBV5-1 and J usage is TRBJ2-7; the D is unclear. Per germline, CDR1 SGHRS and CDR2 YFSETQ. This CDR3 region has 11 residues. V lost 4 bases, J lost 3 bases, and 5 bases lay in between. For the CDR3, the DNA is TGCGCCAGCAGCGACCACTACGAGCAGTACTTC. Protein sequence: CASSDHYEQYF. The complete variable domain, with remaining parts taken from reference TRBV5-1 and TRBJ2-7, reads KAGVTQTPRYLIKTRGQQVTLSCSPISGHRSVSWYQQTPGQGLQFLFEYFSETQRNKGNFPGRFSGRQFSNSRSEMNVSTLELGDSALYLCASSDHYEQYFGPGTRLTVT.

The genes are TRBV29-1 and TRBJ2-1, with D possibly TRBD2 on 6 matching bases. The germline V gene has CDR1 SQVTM and CDR2 ANQGSEA. This CDR3 comprises 11 residues. V lost 5 bases and J 7 bases, leaving 9 bases between the germline ends. The CDR3, as DNA: TGCAGCGTTCTTGGGAGGAATGAGCAGTTCTTC. Protein: CSVLGRNEQFF.

In regard to this clonotype: This may be a read error: a much more frequent sequence differs by one nucleotide. The chain is built from TRBV7-2 and TRBJ2-7, with 12 bases fitting TRBD2. This CDR3 has 15 residues. J was trimmed by 7 bases and V by 5 bases; bases with no gene match: 9. The germline gives CDR1 SGHTA, CDR2 FQGNSA. The CDR3 protein is CASSTASGGGSEQYF. The CDR3 region has the DNA TGTGCCAGCAGCACAGCTAGCGGGGGGGGGAGTGAGCAGTACTTC.

This clonotype was found many times. The chain employs TRBV10-3 and TRBJ2-1; the D gene could be TRBD1 or TRBD2 (5 bases each). There are 14 residues in the CDR3. Deletions cut 7 bases from V and 5 bases from J, with 15 bases between. From germline, CDR1 is ENHRY and CDR2 SYGVKD. The CDR3 sequence: CAIKGATRDNEQFF. In nucleotides, the CDR3 is TGTGCCATCAAAGGGGCTACGCGGGACAATGAGCAGTTCTTC.

This clonotype was detected a few times. The V gene is TRBV12-3 or TRBV12-4, the J gene TRBJ2-1, with a tentative D call TRBD2 (7 bases). The closer fit of TRBJ2-7 to the DNA end suggests the J call may be wrong. This CDR3 spans 15 amino acids. CDR3 nucleotides: TGTGCCAGCAGTTTTGGGGGGGTCCGGGACAATGAGCAGTACTTC. This sequence encodes CASSFGGVRDNEQYF.

This clonotype was counted between two and nine times. The J gene is TRBJ1-1, the V gene TRBV7-3, with D tentatively TRBD1 (5 bases). Trimming removed 5 bases from V and 7 bases from J, with 14 bases in between. Looked up from germline, CDR1 is SGHTA and CDR2 is FQGTGA. The CDR3 runs to 13 residues. As DNA, the CDR3 is TGTGCCAGCAGCGCCCCCGGGACTAATGAAGCTTTCTTT. Translated: CASSAPGTNEAFF.

The chain links TRBV6-5 to TRBJ2-5; 7 nucleotides agree with TRBD2. Losses at the gene ends were 2 bases for V and 11 bases for J; bases not matched to a gene: 8. This CDR3 comprises 13 residues. Germline values: CDR1 MNHEY, CDR2 SVGAGI. The CDR3 spells CASSYEREAKQYF. The DNA for the CDR3 is TGTGCCAGCAGTTACGAGCGGGAAGCGAAGCAGTACTTC.

V and J are TRBV20-1 and TRBJ2-2; a weak D match, TRBD2 (6 bases). With 4 bases removed from V and 0 bases from J, the gap between germline ends came to 12 bases. The germline V gene encodes CDR1 DFQATT and CDR2 SNEGSKA (reference sequence). This CDR3 has 15 residues. CDR3 in amino acids: CSAKQGTSNTGELFF. For the CDR3, the DNA is TGCAGTGCTAAGCAAGGGACTTCGAACACCGGGGAGCTGTTTTTT.

V gene TRBV10-3 combines with J gene TRBJ1-1, with D unclear. The V end was cut by 0 bases, the J end by 0 bases, with 5 bases between. In germline, CDR1 is ENHRY, CDR2 SYGVKD. This CDR3 is built from 14 residues. CDR3: CAISESSMNTEAFF. In DNA form, the CDR3 reads TGTGCCATCAGTGAGTCTTCAATGAACACTGAAGCTTTCTTT.

This clonotype was counted between two and nine times. This sequence joins TRBV18 and TRBJ1-1, with TRBD1 matching 7 bases. Per germline, CDR1 KGHSH and CDR2 LQKENI. CDR3 size: 15 residues. V was pared by 2 bases and J by 1 base, with 4 bases of the junction left unmatched. The CDR3 DNA sequence: TGTGCCAGCTCACCAGACCCAGGGGGGAACACTGAAGCTTTCTTT. Translated: CASSPDPGGNTEAFF.

This clonotype came up many times. V gene TRBV9 combines with J gene TRBJ2-1; TRBD2 matches 9 bases. Germline values: CDR1 SGDLS, CDR2 YYNGEE. Germline trimming cut 0 bases from V and 4 bases from J; bases unmatched to any gene: 8. This CDR3 spans 17 amino acids. CDR3: CASSVVSGGSSYNEQFF. The CDR3 DNA reads TGTGCCAGCAGCGTAGTGAGCGGGGGGTCGTCATACAATGAGCAGTTCTTC.

The rearrangement joins TRBV5-1 to TRBJ2-3, with 9 bases fitting TRBD2. V dropped 2 bases and J dropped 3; count of bases not matched to a gene: 4. CDR1 and CDR2 from the germline V gene are SGHRS and YFSETQ. The CDR3 is 15 amino acids. CDR3 residues: CASSFGGRATDTQYF. Here the CDR3 DNA reads TGCGCCAGCAGCTTCGGCGGGAGGGCGACAGATACGCAGTATTTT.

The chain has TRBV4-2 and TRBJ2-3; 13 positions agree with TRBD2. CDR3 size: 18 residues. Germline V gives CDR1 LGHNA, CDR2 YNFKEQ. The V segment lost 3 bases and the J segment 0 bases; nucleotides outside the gene matches: 6. The CDR3 spells CASSHTSGGATSTDTQYF. DNA of the CDR3: TGTGCCAGCAGCCATACTAGCGGGGGGGCCACTAGCACAGATACGCAGTATTTT.

A remark on this clonotype: A much larger clone lies one base from this, so it may be a read error. The rearrangement links TRBV5-1 to TRBJ1-1, with D possibly matching TRBD1 (5 bases). Germline assignment: CDR1 SGHRS and CDR2 YFSETQ. The CDR3 is 14 amino acids. The CDR3 spells CASSGGEVNAEAFF. The CDR3, as DNA: TGCGCCAGCAGCGGGGGGGAGGTGAACGCTGAAGCTTTCTTT.

In the case of this clonotype: Since a much larger clone is just one base distant, this may be a read error. The chain couples TRBV5-4 to TRBJ2-1; 9 nucleotides match TRBD2. Germline lookup yields CDR1 SGHNT and CDR2 YYREEE (reference sequence). The CDR3 consists of 15 residues. The trim removed 1 base at V and 7 bases at J, leaving 6 bases unmatched. The CDR3 loop is CASSLTGTSNNEQFF. CDR3 bases: TGTGCCAGCAGCTTGACCGGGACTAGCAATAATGAGCAGTTCTTC.

This clonotype came up many times. The chain is built from TRBV6-1 and TRBJ2-1, with 14 bases lining up with TRBD2. The V gene end was trimmed by 3 bases and the J gene end by 13 bases; junction bases not matched to a gene: 8. There are 15 residues in the CDR3. Germline CDR1 and CDR2: MNHNS and SASEGT. The CDR3, as DNA: TGTGCCAGCAGTGAGACTAGCGGGGGGGCCGGGAAACAGTTCTTC. Protein product: CASSETSGGAGKQFF.

This clonotype showed up just once. Being one base from a much bigger clone, this may be a read error. CDR3 amino acids: CAGSLGGGQGHQPQHF. The CDR3 DNA reads as TGTGCCGGCAGCTTAGGGGGGGGACAGGGCCATCAGCCCCAGCATTTT. The V and J genes are TRBV7-9 and TRBJ1-5, with TRBD1 matching over 9 bases. CDR1 is SEHNR and CDR2 is FQNEAQ in the germline V gene (reference sequence). The CDR3 loop spans 16 amino acids.

CDR3 coding DNA: TGCAGTGCTAGCGTTACGCTAGCCTATGGCTACACCTTC. Translating gives CSASVTLAYGYTF. The rearrangement uses TRBV20-1 and TRBJ1-2; D not certain. CDR3 length equals 13 residues. Looked up from germline, CDR1 is DFQATT and CDR2 is SNEGSKA (reference sequence). V was shortened by 3 bases and J by 4 bases, with 12 bases between the two germline ends.

This clonotype was seen a few times. V and J are TRBV27 and TRBJ1-5; 8 nucleotides match TRBD1. Germline values: CDR1 MNHEY, CDR2 SMNVEV (reference sequence). The CDR3 is made up of 15 amino acids. V shed 6 bases and J 6 bases; nucleotides not matched to a gene: 10. This CDR3 is CASRGSTGGGQPQHF. CDR3 DNA sequence: TGTGCCAGCAGGGGTAGTACAGGGGGAGGTCAGCCCCAGCATTTT.

In this sample, this clonotype turned up many times. The J gene is TRBJ2-6, the V gene TRBV4-3, with 9 bases that match TRBD1. V shed 0 bases and J 3 bases; nucleotides not matched to a gene: 6. The CDR3 contains 18 residues. CDR1 is LGHNA and CDR2 is YSLEER in the germline V gene. The CDR3 protein is CASSQEWTGVIGANVLTF. For the CDR3, the DNA is TGCGCCAGCAGCCAAGAATGGACAGGGGTTATTGGGGCCAACGTCCTGACTTTC.

This clonotype was detected ten times or more. DNA of the CDR3: TGTGCCAGCAGCTTGATATTGGCGGGGACTCACTCCTACGAGCAGTACTTC. It translates to CASSLILAGTHSYEQYF. The chain uses TRBV5-6 and TRBJ2-7, with D possibly TRBD2 on 6 matching bases. This CDR3 has 17 amino acids. V dropped 1 base and J dropped 0 bases, with 17 bases sitting between them. Germline loops: CDR1 SGHDT, CDR2 YYEEEE.

In its sample, this clonotype was seen a few times. This may come from a read error, since a much larger clone is one base off. The chain carries TRBV5-1 and TRBJ1-2, with 10 nucleotides matching TRBD1. Germline CDR1 is SGHRS and CDR2 is YFSETQ. Unmatched junction bases numbered 11, after V lost 3 bases and J lost 6 bases. The CDR3 extends over 16 amino acids. The CDR3 sequence is CASSSRGTGDPHGYTF. The DNA for the CDR3 is TGCGCCAGCAGCTCTCGCGGGACAGGGGATCCCCATGGCTACACCTTC.

This clonotype was counted only a few times. The rearrangement joins TRBV2 to TRBJ1-4; D may be TRBD1 (5 bases). The CDR3 spans 16 residues. The germline V gene has CDR1 SNHLY and CDR2 FYNNEI. V lost 2 bases, J lost 0 bases, and 10 bases lay in between. CDR3 in amino acids: CASSESQTATNEKLFF. CDR3 DNA sequence: TGTGCCAGCAGTGAATCTCAGACAGCAACTAATGAAAAACTGTTTTTT.

This clonotype appeared many times. This rearrangement joins TRBV2 to TRBJ2-1; TRBD2 matches 7 bases. V dropped 8 bases and J dropped 2; count of bases not matched to a gene: 6. CDR1 and CDR2 from the germline V gene are SNHLY and FYNNEI. This CDR3 region has 14 residues. CDR3 sequence (DNA): TGTGCCAGCGGGGCGGGGGTTACCTACAATGAGCAGTTCTTC. It encodes CASGAGVTYNEQFF.

This clonotype was found many times. The chain couples TRBV29-1 to TRBJ1-2; a weak D match, TRBD1 (6 bases). The CDR3 contains 12 residues. V was trimmed by 8 bases and J by 8 bases, leaving 18 bases between them. Germline V gives CDR1 SQVTM, CDR2 ANQGSEA. The CDR3 DNA sequence: TGCAGCTCACTCGAGGGGGATCGGGGCTACACCTTC. Its protein product is CSSLEGDRGYTF.

This clonotype was picked up many times. This sequence joins TRBV6-1 and TRBJ2-3; 7 nucleotides agree with TRBD1. This CDR3 spans 15 amino acids. CDR1 and CDR2 from the germline V gene are MNHNS and SASEGT. The V segment lost 3 bases and the J segment 3 bases; nucleotides outside the gene matches: 6. The CDR3 DNA sequence: TGTGCCAGCAGTGAGGCAGGGGGATGGACAGATACGCAGTATTTT. This gives the protein CASSEAGGWTDTQYF.

About this clonotype itself: This may be a read error, as it is one base from a much larger clone. The chain employs TRBV5-1 and TRBJ2-5; 7 nucleotides align to TRBD1. V was pared by 0 bases and J by 11 bases, with 13 bases of the junction left unmatched. The CDR3 is made up of 15 amino acids. Germline CDR1 is SGHRS and CDR2 is YFSETQ. This chain's CDR3 is CASSLGQGEYNEQYF. The DNA for the CDR3 is TGCGCCAGCAGCTTGGGACAGGGTGAATACAATGAGCAGTACTTC. Drawing the rest from reference TRBV5-1 and TRBJ2-5, the complete variable domain is KAGVTQTPRYLIKTRGQQVTLSCSPISGHRSVSWYQQTPGQGLQFLFEYFSETQRNKGNFPGRFSGRQFSNSRSEMNVSTLELGDSALYLCASSLGQGEYNEQYFGPGTRLLVL.